Included here is one T cell receptor (beta chain) sequence, with context. Its antigen remains unidentified. This entry comes from a study of cytomegalovirus exposure and HLA in healthy donors. Study-level findings and limits: TRBV6-2, TRBV6-3 and other indistinguishable V segments were excluded. In all likelihood, a cluster of highly shared sequence variants was a sequencing artifact. TCR beta sequences reportedly predicted most subjects' HLA-A and HLA-B alleles accurately. In a later analysis, compared with equally common non-associated chains, HLA-associated beta chains were more expanded.

The CDR3 has 15 residues. The junction had 7 bases not matched to a gene; V was cut back by 4 bases and J by 7 bases. Germline V lookup: CDR1 SGHAT, CDR2 FQNNGV. The study ran its PCR with 60 Vbeta and 13 Jbeta primers. Method: immunoSEQ multiplex PCR; TCRdb's copy keeps in-frame clones and lacks some. The sample comprises roughly 120,000 clones, about 81% of which are singletons, and about 1% rests with the top ten. The genes are TRBV11-2 and TRBJ2-1; 10 bases agree with TRBD2. Sequencing was done on a sample of PBMCs. This sequence was found in a woman in her twenties or thirties in good health and CMV-seronegative. CDR3 protein: CASSSQREGTNEQFF. The CDR3 DNA sequence: TGTGCCAGCAGCTCCCAGCGGGAGGGGACAAATGAGCAGTTCTTC. The variable domain in full, with the rest retrieved from reference TRBV11-2 and TRBJ2-1, is EAGVAQSPRYKIIEKRQSVAFWCNPISGHATLYWYQQILGQGPKLLIQFQNNGVVDDSQLPKDRFSAERLKGVDSTLKIQPAKLEDSAVYLCASSSQREGTNEQFFGPGTRLTVL.